Shown below are 7 T cell receptor beta chains from a single sample sequenced in a study of CD8 T cells in ankylosing spondylitis. Study conclusions and caveats: Ankylosing spondylitis blood appeared to carry a characteristic TCR beta motif of fewer than 10 highly homologous variants.

Via MiXCR, TCRdb re-called the 5' RACE reads, giving one row per CDR3 protein. The sample includes more than 400,000 distinct CDR3 sequences, roughly 5% of them seen just once. The antigens of these receptors remain unknown. Specimen: blood, either unsorted or a sorted T cell fraction (not recorded which). The receptors shown here come from a male donor with ankylosing spondylitis.

The sample holds a few counts of this clonotype. At one boundary the junction diverges from the germline segment, which might be a read error. V usage is TRBV28 and J usage is TRBJ2-1, with TRBD2 matching over 7 bases. Germline CDR1 is MDHEN and CDR2 is SYDVKM. This CDR3 region has 11 residues. As DNA, the CDR3 is TGTGCCATTTCCGCAGCGGGACCACCCGACTTC. As protein: CAISAAGPPDF.

This clonotype has ten or more counts. This chain connects TRBV6-1 to TRBJ2-1; perhaps TRBD2 as D (5 bases). CDR1 and CDR2 from the germline V gene are MNHNS and SASEGT. The length of the CDR3 is 13 residues. Trimming stripped 6 bases from V and 8 bases from J, with 14 bases between. CDR3: CASSPPGSDEQFF. In nucleotides, the CDR3 is TGTGCCAGCAGCCCTCCGGGGTCCGATGAGCAGTTCTTC.

This clonotype was seen many times. This chain connects TRBV4-2 to TRBJ1-1, with D uncertain. V was shortened by 2 bases and J by 1 base, with 8 bases between the two germline ends. The length of the CDR3 is 14 residues. Per the germline V gene, CDR1 is LGHNA and CDR2 is YNFKEQ. This CDR3 reads CASSQREGNTEAFF. The DNA for the CDR3 is TGTGCCAGCAGCCAACGGGAGGGGAACACTGAAGCTTTCTTT.

In its sample, this clonotype was seen many times. DNA for the CDR3: TGTGCCAGCAGCGTAGGGTCGGAGGCTCCTGAGCAGTTCTTC. Protein product: CASSVGSEAPEQFF. J is TRBJ2-1 and V is TRBV9, with a tentative D call TRBD2 (5 bases). V shed 0 bases and J shed 9 bases, with 13 bases lying between them. Germline-derived CDR1 and CDR2 are SGDLS and YYNGEE. The CDR3 loop spans 14 amino acids. Full variable domain (rest looked up from reference TRBV9 and TRBJ2-1): DSGVTQTPKHLITATGQRVTLRCSPRSGDLSVYWYQQSLDQGLQFLIQYYNGEERAKGNILERFSAQQFPDLHSELNLSSLELGDSALYFCASSVGSEAPEQFFGPGTRLTVL.

There are many counts of this clonotype. This rearrangement joins TRBV7-9 to TRBJ2-2, with D uncertain. Trimming cost V 8 bases and J 1 base, with 11 bases left between them. Germline assignment: CDR1 SEHNR and CDR2 FQNEAQ (reference sequence). CDR3 length equals 14 residues. The CDR3 region has the DNA TGTGCCAGCGATACAACGGTGAACACCGGGGAGCTGTTTTTT. Protein: CASDTTVNTGELFF.

This clonotype appeared many times. This chain connects TRBV5-1 to TRBJ1-2; D is uncertain. The CDR3 is 16 residues long. Trimming pared 4 bases from V and 1 base from J, leaving 17 bases between. In germline, CDR1 is SGHRS, CDR2 YFSETQ. CDR3 nucleotides: TGCGCCAGCAGCCCCCCTGGCAGCGGCATTAACTATGGCTACACCTTC. It codes for CASSPPGSGINYGYTF.

This clonotype was seen many times. The chain links TRBV5-1 to TRBJ1-5; tentative D call: TRBD1 (6 bases). The CDR3 has 14 amino acids. V lost 4 bases and J 4 bases, leaving 12 bases between the germline ends. The germline V gene encodes CDR1 SGHRS and CDR2 YFSETQ. The CDR3 reads CASSEGGINQPQHF. The CDR3 DNA reads TGCGCCAGCAGCGAAGGGGGGATTAATCAGCCCCAGCATTTT.